This T cell receptor (beta chain) comes out of a study of PD-L1 blockade in urothelial cancer. Background on the study: Atezolizumab (1,200 mg intravenously every 3 weeks) began in the mid-2010s for patients. Males with bladder-origin urothelial cancer made up about 90% of the roughly 29 patients. Prior chemotherapy regimens per patient numbered 0 to 3.

Added to each PCR by spiking were synthetic TCR analog templates. Clones were sequenced by immunoSEQ multiplex PCR, and TCRdb holds only the in-frame ones, with some missing. The profile covers some 51,000 clones, with approximately 86% appearing a single time and approximately 16% taken by the ten largest. Germline V gene data show CDR1 as MNHEY and CDR2 as SMNVEV (reference sequence). The CDR3 spans 13 residues. The V gene lost 4 bases and the J gene lost 5 bases, with 9 bases spanning the gap. The sequencing here drew on PBMCs, taken around atezolizumab (anti-PD-L1) treatment. The receptor's source is a man in his 60s with urothelial cancer. This chain uses TRBV27 with TRBJ2-1; perhaps TRBD2 as D (6 bases). CDR3 protein: CASSWASDNEQFF. The CDR3 DNA reads TGTGCCAGCAGTTGGGCTAGCGACAATGAGCAGTTCTTC.